Listed below are T cell receptor beta chains from one sample, sequenced in a study of shared clonotypes between healthy human individuals. Assay: immunoSEQ multiplex PCR; the TCRdb copy retains only in-frame clones and omits some. The sample carries roughly 1,000,000 clones, approximately 80% recorded once. The sequenced sample was memory CD4+ T cells from PBMCs. The receptors come from a man between 18 and 29 years old in good health. Some clones in this sample may be carry-over from other donors' samples. Both conserved end residues are part of each CDR3. A D gene is named only where the DNA matches it firmly. A row's size may be missing; if present it is once, few, many or a size class.

>TRBV18|TRBJ1-5|TRBD1|-
CASSLGQVNQPQHF
TGTGCCAGCTCATTGGGACAGGTGAATCAGCCCCAGCATTTT
>TRBV9|TRBJ2-5|TRBD1|-
CASSVGGQAGRETQYF
TGTGCCAGCAGCGTAGGGGGACAGGCCGGTCGAGAGACCCAGTACTTC
>TRBV18|TRBJ1-4|-|-
CASSPGGGNEKLFF
TGTGCCAGCTCACCAGGAGGGGGTAATGAAAAACTGTTTTTT
>TRBV18|TRBJ1-1|-|-
CASSPSGLQAFF
TGTGCCAGCTCACCCTCAGGGCTCCAAGCTTTCTTT
>TRBV4-3|TRBJ2-5|TRBD2|-
CASSPGLAGGGETQYF
TGCGCCAGCAGCCCTGGACTAGCGGGAGGTGGAGAGACCCAGTACTTC
>TRBV4-1|TRBJ2-1|-|-
CASSQDDHNEQFF
TGCGCCAGCAGCCAAGACGATCACAATGAGCAGTTCTTC
>TRBV6-1|TRBJ1-3|-|-
CASSRTSDRNTIYF
TGTGCCAGCAGCCGGACAAGCGACCGAAACACCATATATTTT
>TRBV7-6|TRBJ2-7|TRBD1|-
CASSSGQALAYEQYF
TGTGCCAGCAGCTCCGGACAGGCGTTAGCCTACGAGCAGTACTTC
>TRBV5-6|TRBJ2-3|TRBD2|-
CASSLAGAGPDTQYF
TGTGCCAGCAGCTTAGCGGGAGCGGGTCCGGATACGCAGTATTTT
>TRBV7-3|TRBJ1-3|-|-
CATGTGPGNTIYF
TGTGCCACAGGAACGGGGCCTGGAAACACCATATATTTT
>TRBV2|TRBJ1-2|-|once
CASKRSGYYGYTF
TGTGCCAGCAAAAGGTCCGGATACTATGGCTACACCTTC
>TRBV27|TRBJ1-4|-|many
CASSISAATNEKLFF
TGTGCCAGCTCAATTTCGGCTGCAACTAATGAAAAACTGTTTTTT
>TRBV28|TRBJ2-7|-|-
CASGNTGTGSYEQYF
TGTGCCAGCGGTAATACCGGGACTGGCTCCTACGAGCAGTACTTC
>TRBV20-1|TRBJ2-7|-|-
CSANPIYEQYF
TGCAGTGCTAATCCTATCTACGAGCAGTACTTC
>TRBV19|TRBJ1-1|-|once
CASSTPWGERAFF
TGTGCCAGTAGTACCCCGTGGGGGGAGAGAGCTTTCTTT
>TRBV6-1|TRBJ2-7|-|-
CASEGEGPTYEQYF
TGTGCCAGCGAGGGGGAAGGCCCAACCTACGAGCAGTACTTC
>TRBV29-1|TRBJ2-5|TRBD2|-
CSVGPTSGRGRETQYF
TGCAGCGTGGGGCCGACTAGCGGGAGAGGCAGGGAGACCCAGTACTTC
>TRBV6-4|TRBJ2-1|TRBD1|-
CASSEQGSYNEQFF
TGTGCCAGCAGTGAACAGGGGTCCTACAATGAGCAGTTCTTC
>TRBV27|TRBJ2-7|-|-
CASSTMTRTTSYEQYF
TGTGCCAGCAGTACCATGACCCGAACGACCTCCTACGAGCAGTACTTC
>TRBV6-5|TRBJ1-2|-|-
CASSYRLGGYTF
TGTGCCAGCAGTTACCGTCTGGGGGGCTACACCTTC
>TRBV5-3|TRBJ1-2|TRBD1|-
CARSTRTRQGAGGYTF
TGTGCCAGAAGCACCCGGACGAGACAGGGGGCGGGTGGCTACACCTTC
>TRBV5-1|TRBJ1-1|-|-
CASSLGSGINTEAFF
TGCGCCAGCAGCTTGGGTTCGGGAATCAACACTGAAGCTTTCTTT
>TRBV29-1|TRBJ2-1|TRBD1|-
CSGGTGGYNEQFF
TGCAGCGGCGGGACAGGGGGCTACAATGAGCAGTTCTTC
>TRBV18|TRBJ2-7|TRBD2|-
CASSPLGGIYEQYF
TGTGCCAGCTCCCCCCTGGGAGGGATCTACGAGCAGTACTTC
>TRBV28|TRBJ1-1|-|-
CASSFREGWGHGNTEAFF
TGTGCCAGCAGTTTTAGGGAAGGATGGGGACACGGGAACACTGAAGCTTTCTTT
>TRBV14|TRBJ1-2|-|once
CASSQGGTGYNYGYTF
TGTGCCAGCAGCCAAGGTGGTACGGGATATAACTATGGCTACACCTTC
>TRBV11-3|TRBJ1-1|-|-
CASSLGSSSNTEAFF
TGTGCCAGCAGCTTGGGCAGTAGCTCGAACACTGAAGCTTTCTTT
>TRBV14|TRBJ2-1|TRBD2|-
CASRGTSGRANEQFF
TGTGCCAGCAGGGGGACTAGCGGGAGGGCCAATGAGCAGTTCTTC
>TRBV11-3|TRBJ2-3|-|few
CASSLEALDTQYF
TGTGCCAGCAGCTTAGAAGCGTTAGATACGCAGTATTTT
>TRBV9|TRBJ2-7|-|-
CASSVGRPTSTYEQYF
TGTGCCAGCAGCGTAGGTCGTCCTACCTCAACCTACGAGCAGTACTTC
>TRBV5-1|TRBJ2-7|-|many
CASSFTTRNSYEQYF
TGCGCCAGCAGCTTTACAACAAGGAACTCCTACGAGCAGTACTTC
>TRBV6-1|TRBJ2-7|-|-
CASSVSVSYEQYF
TGTGCCAGCAGTGTGTCCGTCTCCTACGAGCAGTACTTC
>TRBV5-1|TRBJ1-5|-|once
CASRQGGASNQPQHF
TGCGCCAGCAGGCAGGGAGGGGCCAGCAATCAGCCCCAGCATTTT
>TRBV9|TRBJ1-5|-|few
CASSVAGQGNQPQHF
TGTGCCAGCAGCGTAGCTGGGCAGGGCAATCAGCCCCAGCATTTT
>TRBV19|TRBJ1-2|TRBD1|-
CASSLGQGRWGYTF
TGTGCCAGTAGTCTTGGACAGGGCCGGTGGGGCTACACCTTC
>TRBV19|TRBJ1-1|-|once
CASSIALRSGLLNTEAFF
TGTGCCAGTAGTATAGCGCTGAGGTCTGGCCTACTGAACACTGAAGCTTTCTTT
>TRBV25-1|TRBJ2-3|TRBD2|once
CASSESGGTDTQYF
TGTGCCAGCAGTGAAAGCGGGGGCACAGATACGCAGTATTTT
>TRBV10-3|TRBJ2-3|-|-
CAIRLSETDTQYF
TGTGCCATCAGACTTTCAGAGACAGATACGCAGTATTTT
>TRBV28|TRBJ1-1|TRBD1|-
CASSLAGGGYTEAFF
TGTGCCAGCAGTTTAGCAGGGGGTGGGTACACTGAAGCTTTCTTT
>TRBV10-3|TRBJ1-5|-|once
CAISGATRGQPQHF
TGTGCCATCTCGGGGGCTACCCGTGGGCAGCCCCAGCATTTT
>TRBV14|TRBJ2-3|-|-
CASSPLGELPPDTQYF
TGTGCCAGCAGCCCCCTCGGAGAACTCCCTCCAGATACGCAGTATTTT
>TRBV29-1|TRBJ2-3|-|few
CSVEASTHTDTQYF
TGCAGCGTTGAGGCATCCACGCACACAGATACGCAGTATTTT
>TRBV5-1|TRBJ2-7|-|-
CASNKEGREQYF
TGCGCCAGCAACAAGGAGGGACGCGAGCAGTACTTC
>TRBV5-4|TRBJ2-7|TRBD1|-
CASSLAGTGGREQYF
TGTGCCAGCAGCCTTGCCGGGACAGGGGGCCGGGAGCAGTACTTC